This entry concerns a single TCR beta chain. Its antigen is still unknown. This record belongs to a study of T cell responses to AZD1222 COVID-19 vaccine. Study results and limitations: There were vaccine-associated CD4 TCRs across spike, dominant at 160-218 and 743-854. Donors were chiefly white British, with a greater number of females, and clonal diversity was perhaps underestimated.

The method was immunoSEQ multiplex PCR; TCRdb's version includes in-frame clones alone and lacks a portion of them. This table has some 140,000 clones, 80% to 95% appearing once. Sequenced here: peripheral blood, sampled on day 0 of AZD1222 vaccination. The TCR comes from an adult in good health.

This chain's CDR3 is CASSSGNINEQFF. The CDR3 DNA reads as TGCGCCAGCTCTAGCGGGAACATCAATGAGCAGTTCTTC. The chain joins TRBV10-2 to TRBJ2-1; TRBD2 matches 9 bases. V lost 8 bases and J lost 6; bases outside the gene matches: 5. Looked up from germline, CDR1 is WSHSY and CDR2 is SAAADI. The CDR3 runs to 13 residues.